Below are 14 T cell receptor beta chains sequenced from a single sample in a study of T cell repertoires in cytomegalovirus infection. TCRdb processed the reads anew with MiXCR; each CDR3 protein has one entry. The sample carries around 800,000 distinct CDR3 sequences, approximately 29% recorded once. Antigens for these TCRs are unknown. The sample was cultured CD8+ T cells from PBMCs, taken from culture after CMV antigen stimulation. These TCRs come from a human donor in good health (CMV status not recorded). Some clones in this sample may be carry-over from other donors' samples.

This rearrangement joins TRBV27 to TRBJ1-6; D is ambiguous. V shed 5 bases and J shed 4 bases, with 12 bases lying between them. Germline assignment: CDR1 MNHEY and CDR2 SMNVEV (reference sequence). The CDR3 is 15 amino acids. This chain's CDR3 is CASSPRGDYNSPLHF. The CDR3 nucleotides are TGTGCCAGCAGTCCGCGGGGTGATTATAATTCACCCCTCCACTTT.

The chain couples TRBV7-9 to TRBJ2-1, with 8 nucleotides matching TRBD2. Looked up from germline, CDR1 is SEHNR and CDR2 is FQNEAQ (reference sequence). The CDR3 has 18 amino acids. Trimming removed 4 bases from V and 4 bases from J; junction bases left unmatched: 15. As DNA, the CDR3 is TGTGCCAGCAGCTCCACAGACCTCCTAGCGGGCGATTACAATGAGCAGTTCTTC. Its protein product is CASSSTDLLAGDYNEQFF. Full variable domain (missing parts from reference TRBV7-9 and TRBJ2-1): DTGVSQNPRHKITKRGQNVTFRCDPISEHNRLYWYRQTLGQGPEFLTYFQNEAQLEKSRLLSDRFSAERPKGSFSTLEIQRTEQGDSAMYLCASSSTDLLAGDYNEQFFGPGTRLTVL.

This clonotype was seen a few times. This rearrangement joins TRBV3-1 to TRBJ2-3; TRBD2 is a possible D gene (6 bases). CDR3 length: 14 amino acids. The germline V gene encodes CDR1 LGHDT and CDR2 YNNKEL (reference sequence). V lost 7 bases and J 2 bases, leaving 13 bases between the germline ends. Here the CDR3 reads CASTPRGATDTQYF. The CDR3 region has the DNA TGTGCCAGCACCCCGCGGGGAGCCACAGATACGCAGTATTTT.

This clonotype was counted only a few times. This chain links TRBV19 with TRBJ2-2, with D maybe TRBD2 (7 bases). V lost 7 bases to trimming and J lost 9 bases, with 18 bases between them. The CDR3 runs 14 residues. CDR1 and CDR2 (germline): LNHDA, SQIVND (reference sequence). DNA for the CDR3: TGTGCCAGTACAGCGGGGACATCGCTTTGGGAGCTGTTTTTT. Its translation: CASTAGTSLWELFF.

The chain is built from TRBV2 and TRBJ1-5; unclear D gene. V was clipped by 7 bases and J by 5 bases, with 18 bases between them. The CDR3 runs 15 residues. Germline CDR1 and CDR2: SNHLY and FYNNEI. The CDR3 spells CASTPGRASHQPQHF. The CDR3 nucleotides read TGTGCCAGCACCCCTGGGAGGGCAAGCCATCAGCCCCAGCATTTT.

There are a few counts of this clonotype. The V and J genes are TRBV27 and TRBJ1-1; tentative D call: TRBD1 (5 bases). The V gene's germline CDR1 is MNHEY and CDR2 SMNVEV (reference sequence). Between the trimmed V and J ends, which lost 3 bases and 3 bases, there was a span of 11 bases. The CDR3 extends over 14 amino acids. DNA of the CDR3: TGTGCCAGCAGTTTTGGGACCGCAGACACTGAAGCTTTCTTT. Translated: CASSFGTADTEAFF.

The CDR3 nucleotides are TGTGCCAGCCTCTACCGGGGTGCGGGGAGAGGAGAGACCCAGTACTTC. This sequence encodes CASLYRGAGRGETQYF. The V call is TRBV7-9, the J call TRBJ2-5; D is possibly TRBD2 (6 bases). V was cut by 8 bases and J by 4 bases, with 23 bases left in between. Germline-derived CDR1 and CDR2 are SEHNR and FQNEAQ (reference sequence). The CDR3 has 16 residues.

This clonotype showed up just a few times. The chain combines TRBV12-3 or TRBV12-4 with TRBJ2-5; D remains ambiguous. Trimming pared 5 bases from V and 4 bases from J, leaving 14 bases between. The CDR3 spans 14 residues. The CDR3 sequence is CASSPFEYRETQYF. The DNA of the CDR3 is TGTGCCAGCAGTCCCTTTGAATATCGAGAGACCCAGTACTTC.

This clonotype appeared many times. The gene calls are TRBV7-6 and TRBJ2-3, with D possibly TRBD1 on 6 matching bases. Germline V gives CDR1 SGHVS, CDR2 FNYEAQ. V was pared by 0 bases and J by 11 bases, with 12 bases between. The CDR3 covers 13 residues. As DNA, the CDR3 is TGTGCCAGCAGCTTAGCCGACAGGTGGGAGCAGTATTTT. It codes for CASSLADRWEQYF.

This sequence joins TRBV19 and TRBJ2-5; no definite D call. V was cut by 3 bases and J by 13 bases, with 12 bases left in between. The CDR3 loop spans 11 amino acids. Germline V gene lookup returns CDR1 LNHDA and CDR2 SQIVND (reference sequence). The CDR3 sequence is CASSINGVPYF. DNA for the CDR3: TGTGCCAGTAGTATTAACGGAGTCCCGTACTTC.

This clonotype appeared many times. Here the CDR3 reads CASSLGSGSPTVISGPPIYEQYF. DNA of the CDR3: TGTGCCAGCAGCTTAGGTTCCGGTAGTCCAACAGTTATATCCGGCCCTCCAATCTACGAGCAGTACTTC. V usage is TRBV7-2 and J usage is TRBJ2-7; D gene ambiguous. The CDR3 sequence is 23 residues long. V shed 1 base and J shed 3 bases, with 37 bases lying between them. Germline CDR1 is SGHTA and CDR2 is FQGNSA.

The sample holds a few counts of this clonotype. V is TRBV6-5 and J is TRBJ2-5, with 10 positions matching TRBD2. Germline CDR1 is MNHEY and CDR2 is SVGAGI. The length of the CDR3 is 15 residues. V shed 0 bases, J shed 4 bases, and the junction held 2 bases outside the gene matches. Here the CDR3 reads CASSYSPSGGETQYF. The CDR3, as DNA: TGTGCCAGCAGTTACTCTCCTAGCGGGGGAGAGACCCAGTACTTC.

The chain recombines TRBV27 with TRBJ2-3; D may be TRBD2 (7 bases). CDR1 is MNHEY, CDR2 SMNVEV, per germline (reference sequence). The CDR3 runs 14 residues. Trimming removed 5 bases from V and 8 bases from J, with 17 bases in between. The CDR3 reads CASSRGGGLLTQYF. In DNA form, the CDR3 reads TGTGCCAGCAGTCGAGGGGGGGGCCTGCTTACGCAGTATTTT.

The V gene is TRBV6-6, the J gene TRBJ2-2; D possibly matches TRBD1 or TRBD2 (5 bases each). The CDR3 spans 16 residues. The V end lost 2 bases, the J end lost 2 bases, and 12 bases lay between the germline ends. Looked up from germline, CDR1 is MNHNY and CDR2 is SVGAGI (reference sequence). The CDR3 is CASSYLGPLNTGELFF. For the CDR3, the DNA is TGTGCCAGCAGTTACCTGGGACCGCTCAACACCGGGGAGCTGTTTTTT.